This T cell receptor beta chain was observed in a study of blood T cell repertoires in COVID-19. On the study more broadly: COVID-19 samples, acute and convalescent, were from the United States, Italy and Spain.

Some clones are missing from TCRdb's copy, which holds only in-frame ones; the method was immunoSEQ multiplex PCR. The sample contains hundreds of thousands of clones, 86% of which appear only once. J was trimmed by 4 bases and V by 9 bases; bases with no gene match: 6. Germline V gene data show CDR1 as SNHLY and CDR2 as FYNNEI. CDR3 length: 14 residues. The source of this sequence is a woman aged 70-85 years with COVID-19, enrolled during active disease. Sequenced sample: peripheral blood. V is TRBV2 and J is TRBJ2-2; TRBD2 aligns across 9 bases. CDR3 residues: CASRGTSPTGELFF. DNA of the CDR3: TGTGCCAGTCGGGGGACTAGCCCCACCGGGGAGCTGTTTTTT.